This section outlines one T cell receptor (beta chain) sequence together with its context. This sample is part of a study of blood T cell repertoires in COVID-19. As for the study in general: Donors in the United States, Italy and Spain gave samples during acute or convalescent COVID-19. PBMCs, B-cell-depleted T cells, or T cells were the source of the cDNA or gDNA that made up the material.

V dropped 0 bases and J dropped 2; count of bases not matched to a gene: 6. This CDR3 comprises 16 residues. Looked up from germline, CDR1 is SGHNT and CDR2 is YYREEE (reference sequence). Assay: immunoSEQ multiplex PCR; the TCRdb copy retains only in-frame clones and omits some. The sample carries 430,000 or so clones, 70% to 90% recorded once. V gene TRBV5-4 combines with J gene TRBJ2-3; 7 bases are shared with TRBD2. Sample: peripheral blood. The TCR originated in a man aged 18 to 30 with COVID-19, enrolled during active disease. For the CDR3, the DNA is TGTGCCAGCAGCTTGGGGGGGGGAGTTTTCACAGATACGCAGTATTTT. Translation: CASSLGGGVFTDTQYF.